This T cell receptor (beta chain) comes out of a study of blood T cell repertoires in COVID-19. For the study at large: Material from acute and convalescent COVID-19 was sourced from the United States, Italy and Spain. The cDNA or gDNA used as material had been derived from T cells, B-cell-depleted T cells, or PBMCs.

Measured with immunoSEQ multiplex PCR; TCRdb has only the in-frame clones, and not every one. The profile covers about 200,000 clones, with roughly 86% appearing a single time and 5.6% taken by the ten largest. The study recruited people aged roughly 18 to 89 years across approximately 24 US areas. Each participant's cohort was designated according to participant-reported clinical history. After removal of 6 bases from V and 3 bases from J, the junction contained 13 bases not matched to a gene. Germline loops: CDR1 SQVTM, CDR2 ANQGSEA. The CDR3 is 15 amino acids. The specimen sequenced was PBMCs or T cells enriched from blood (not recorded which). This TCR was sampled from a man between 35 and 55 years old with acute COVID-19. The genes are TRBV29-1 and TRBJ2-5, with TRBD2 matching 7 bases. CDR3 coding DNA: TGCAGCGTGTGGGGGGGAGAGGAGAGGGAAGAGACCCAGTACTTC. Protein sequence: CSVWGGEEREETQYF.